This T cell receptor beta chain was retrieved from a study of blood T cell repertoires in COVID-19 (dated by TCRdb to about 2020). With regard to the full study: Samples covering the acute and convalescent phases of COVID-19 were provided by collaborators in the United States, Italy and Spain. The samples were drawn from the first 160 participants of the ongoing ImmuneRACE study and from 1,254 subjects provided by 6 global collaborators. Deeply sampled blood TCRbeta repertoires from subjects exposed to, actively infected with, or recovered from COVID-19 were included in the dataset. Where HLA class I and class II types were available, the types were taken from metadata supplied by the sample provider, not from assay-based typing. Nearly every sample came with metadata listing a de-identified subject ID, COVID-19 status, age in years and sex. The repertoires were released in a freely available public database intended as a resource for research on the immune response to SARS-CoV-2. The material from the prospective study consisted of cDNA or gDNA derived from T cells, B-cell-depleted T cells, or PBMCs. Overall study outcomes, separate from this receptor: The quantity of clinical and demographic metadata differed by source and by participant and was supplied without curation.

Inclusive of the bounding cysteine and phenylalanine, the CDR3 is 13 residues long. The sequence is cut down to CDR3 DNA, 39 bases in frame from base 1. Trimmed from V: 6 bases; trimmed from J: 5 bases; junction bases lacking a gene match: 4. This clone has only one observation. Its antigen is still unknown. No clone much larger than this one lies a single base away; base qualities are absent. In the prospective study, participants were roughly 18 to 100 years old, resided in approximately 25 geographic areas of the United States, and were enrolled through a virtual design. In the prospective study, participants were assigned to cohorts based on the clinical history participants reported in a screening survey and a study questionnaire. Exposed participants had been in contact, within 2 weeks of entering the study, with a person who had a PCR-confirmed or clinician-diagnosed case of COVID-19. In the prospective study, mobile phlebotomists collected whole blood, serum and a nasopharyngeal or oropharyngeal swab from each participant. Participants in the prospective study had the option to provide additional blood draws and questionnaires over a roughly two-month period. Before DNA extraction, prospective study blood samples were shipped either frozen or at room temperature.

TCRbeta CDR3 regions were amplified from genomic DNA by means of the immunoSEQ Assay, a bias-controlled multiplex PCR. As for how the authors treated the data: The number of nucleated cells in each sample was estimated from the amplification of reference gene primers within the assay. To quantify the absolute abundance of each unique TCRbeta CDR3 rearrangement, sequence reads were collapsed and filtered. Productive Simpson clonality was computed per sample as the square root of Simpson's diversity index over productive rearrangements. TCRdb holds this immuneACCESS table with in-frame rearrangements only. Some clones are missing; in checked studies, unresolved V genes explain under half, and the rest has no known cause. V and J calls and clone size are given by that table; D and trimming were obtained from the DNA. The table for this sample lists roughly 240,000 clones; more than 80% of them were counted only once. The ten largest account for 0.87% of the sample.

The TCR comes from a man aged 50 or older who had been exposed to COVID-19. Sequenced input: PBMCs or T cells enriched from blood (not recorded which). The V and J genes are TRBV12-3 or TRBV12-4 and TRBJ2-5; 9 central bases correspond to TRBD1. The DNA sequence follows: TGTGCCAGCAGACGGACAGGGGCCGAGACCCAGTACTTC. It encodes CASRRTGAETQYF.